Included here is one T cell receptor beta chain sequence, with context. Antigen specificity is unknown. The PCR used 60 Vbeta and 13 Jbeta primers. Method: immunoSEQ multiplex PCR; TCRdb's copy keeps in-frame clones and lacks some. The sample has about 120,000 clones, 60% to 80% seen once. Trimming took off 6 bases at V and 7 bases at J, with 19 bases between the two ends. The CDR3 consists of 15 residues. Germline lookup yields CDR1 ENHRY and CDR2 SYGVKD. This entry is derived from a study of cytomegalovirus exposure and HLA in healthy donors. Healthy bone marrow donors made up the cohort. Unrecorded immune exposure was likely among donors, who were nominally healthy when sampled. General study results and limits: The study designated 160 or so TCR beta chains cytomegalovirus-associated. Most of the CMV-associated TCR beta chains (in a later analysis) appeared to be HLA-restricted.

The receptor was derived from a man aged 18 to 29 in good health and CMV-seropositive. Input material: PBMCs. V and J are TRBV10-3 and TRBJ2-1, with a tentative D call TRBD2 (6 bases). The CDR3 sequence: CAISPGGSSRNEQFF. The CDR3 bases are TGTGCCATCAGCCCCGGAGGGTCCAGTCGGAATGAGCAGTTCTTC.